This is a list of T cell receptor beta chains from one sample in a study of blood T cell repertoires in COVID-19. TCRdb's table, derived via immunoSEQ multiplex PCR, lists solely in-frame clones and lacks some. The table includes about 15,000 clones, 89% detected once. The sequencing sample was made of peripheral blood. These receptors were collected from a human donor in a cohort sampled during active COVID-19. Each CDR3 is given with its conserved first and last residue. Each record gives: clone size, J gene, D gene, V gene, CDR3 protein, CDR3 DNA. D genes are given only for firm matches. For some rows the clone size is stated as once, few or many, or as a class when expanded; others skip it.

NA,TRBJ1-2,NA,TRBV29-1,CSAGESGYTF,TGCAGCGCCGGAGAGAGCGGCTACACCTTC
NA,TRBJ2-7,NA,TRBV25-1,CASSDQTGAPYEQYF,TGTGCCAGCAGTGATCAAACAGGTGCCCCCTACGAGCAGTACTTC
NA,TRBJ1-4,NA,TRBV10-2,CASSENYGQGMMFF,TGCGCCAGCAGTGAGAATTATGGGCAGGGGATGATGTTTTTT
NA,TRBJ1-4,NA,TRBV5-5,CASSLVAGFNEKLFF,TGTGCCAGCAGCTTGGTTGCGGGTTTTAATGAAAAACTGTTTTTT
NA,TRBJ2-3,NA,TRBV3-1/TRBV3-2,CASSQQTDTQYF,TGTGCCAGCAGCCAACAAACAGATACGCAGTATTTT
NA,TRBJ1-4,TRBD1,TRBV3-1/TRBV3-2,CASSRTGEVTNEKLFF,TGTGCCAGCAGCCGCACAGGGGAAGTGACTAATGAAAAACTGTTTTTT
NA,TRBJ2-5,NA,TRBV5-5,CASSLSRGQETQYF,TGTGCCAGCAGCTTGAGCAGGGGTCAAGAGACCCAGTACTTC
once,TRBJ1-4,NA,TRBV7-6,CASSFAGGSNEKLFF,TGTGCCAGCAGCTTCGCGGGAGGATCTAATGAAAAACTGTTTTTT
once,TRBJ1-6,NA,TRBV19,CASRNGVSSYNSPLHF,TGTGCCAGCAGAAACGGGGTGAGCTCCTATAATTCACCCCTCCACTTT
NA,TRBJ2-7,NA,TRBV5-5,CASSLAPLYEQYF,TGTGCCAGCAGCTTGGCCCCCCTATACGAGCAGTACTTC
NA,TRBJ2-7,TRBD2,TRBV18,CASSLDGRDEQYF,TGTGCCAGCTCACTAGACGGGAGGGACGAGCAGTACTTC
NA,TRBJ2-5,TRBD2,TRBV3-1/TRBV3-2,CASGGVGETQYF,TGTGCCAGCGGGGGGGTCGGGGAGACCCAGTACTTC
NA,TRBJ2-1,TRBD2,TRBV9,CASSVLRGSSYNEQFF,TGTGCCAGCAGCGTATTGCGGGGGAGCTCCTACAATGAGCAGTTCTTC
NA,TRBJ1-5,TRBD1,TRBV6-5,CAITRDRGNQPQHF,TGTGCCATCACCCGGGACAGGGGCAATCAGCCCCAGCATTTT
NA,TRBJ2-1,NA,TRBV5-5,CASSLRVDEQFF,TGTGCCAGCAGCTTACGGGTCGATGAGCAGTTCTTC
NA,TRBJ2-3,NA,TRBV7-9,CASSQSGGGTDTQYF,TGTGCCAGCAGCCAATCCGGGGGAGGCACAGATACGCAGTATTTT
NA,TRBJ2-2,NA,TRBV4-2,CASSDDRVTNTGELFF,TGTGCCAGCAGTGACGACAGAGTTACGAACACCGGGGAGCTGTTTTTT
NA,TRBJ2-1,NA,TRBV6-5,CASSYEEGILINEQFF,TGTGCCAGCAGTTACGAGGAGGGAATATTGATCAATGAGCAGTTCTTC
NA,TRBJ1-1,TRBD1,TRBV10-3,CAISGTGITEAFF,TGTGCCATCAGTGGGACAGGGATCACTGAAGCTTTCTTT
NA,TRBJ1-2,TRBD1,TRBV27,CASSSTGTGYGYTF,TGTGCCAGCAGTTCAACCGGGACAGGGTATGGCTACACCTTC
NA,TRBJ1-1,TRBD1,TRBV11-2,CASSPGTGNTEAFF,TGTGCCAGCAGCCCGGGGACAGGGAACACTGAAGCTTTCTTT
NA,TRBJ2-7,TRBD2,TRBV11-2,CASSLALAGGSSYEQYF,TGTGCCAGCAGCTTAGCGCTAGCGGGGGGTTCCTCCTACGAGCAGTACTTC
NA,TRBJ2-5,NA,TRBV19,CASSIKTGILEETQYF,TGTGCCAGTAGTATCAAAACCGGGATTCTCGAAGAGACCCAGTACTTC
NA,TRBJ1-2,NA,TRBV5-4,CASSLRENYGYTF,TGTGCCAGCAGCTTGAGGGAGAACTATGGCTACACCTTC
NA,TRBJ1-6,TRBD1,TRBV2,CASGADRGTGNSPLHF,TGTGCCAGCGGTGCCGACCGAGGGACAGGGAATTCACCCCTCCACTTT
NA,TRBJ2-4,NA,TRBV3-1/TRBV3-2,CASSSPRPIARKNIQYF,TGTGCCAGCAGCAGCCCGCGTCCCATTGCAAGAAAAAACATTCAGTACTTC
NA,TRBJ1-6,NA,TRBV7-2,CASSFGGRGVPLHF,TGTGCCAGCAGCTTTGGGGGCCGGGGCGTCCCCCTCCACTTT
NA,TRBJ2-5,NA,TRBV10-1,CASSETGRETQYF,TGCGCCAGCAGTGAGACAGGGCGAGAGACCCAGTACTTC
NA,TRBJ2-2,NA,TRBV5-1,CASSSHRGELFF,TGCGCCAGCAGCTCACACCGCGGGGAGCTGTTTTTT
once,TRBJ1-1,NA,TRBV6-1,CASSEGPGVMNTEAFF,TGTGCCAGCAGTGAGGGCCCAGGGGTAATGAACACTGAAGCTTTCTTT
NA,TRBJ1-1,TRBD1,TRBV6-5,CASSYRTGVVSEAFF,TGTGCCAGCAGTTATCGAACAGGGGTAGTTTCTGAAGCTTTCTTT
NA,TRBJ1-1,NA,TRBV3-1/TRBV3-2,CASVGVVGAFF,TGTGCCAGTGTCGGGGTAGTGGGAGCTTTCTTT